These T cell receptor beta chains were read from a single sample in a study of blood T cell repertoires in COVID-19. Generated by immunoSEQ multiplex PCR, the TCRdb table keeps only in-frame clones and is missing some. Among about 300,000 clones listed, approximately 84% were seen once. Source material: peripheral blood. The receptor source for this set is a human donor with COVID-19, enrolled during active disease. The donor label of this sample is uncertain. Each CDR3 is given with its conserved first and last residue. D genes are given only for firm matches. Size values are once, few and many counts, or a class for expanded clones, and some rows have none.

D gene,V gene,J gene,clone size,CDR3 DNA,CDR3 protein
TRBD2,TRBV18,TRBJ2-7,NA,TGTGCCAGCTCCCCCGTGGGGGGGGGCGAGCAGTACTTC,CASSPVGGGEQYF
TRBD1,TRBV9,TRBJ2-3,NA,TGTGCCAGCAGCGTGATACAGGGGGCCCTCACAGATACGCAGTATTTT,CASSVIQGALTDTQYF
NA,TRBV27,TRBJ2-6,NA,TGTGCCAGCAGTCCATACAACGAATTCTCTGGGGCCAACGTCCTGACTTTC,CASSPYNEFSGANVLTF
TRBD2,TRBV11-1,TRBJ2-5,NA,TGTGCCAGCAGCTTCACTAGCGGGAATTTCGAGACCCAGTACTTC,CASSFTSGNFETQYF
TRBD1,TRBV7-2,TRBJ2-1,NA,TGTGCCAGCAGCTTTTTCCAGACAGGGGGATCCAATGAGCAGTTCTTC,CASSFFQTGGSNEQFF
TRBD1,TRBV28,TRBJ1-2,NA,TGTGCCAGCAGTTTGGACAGGGATGGCTATGGCTACACCTTC,CASSLDRDGYGYTF
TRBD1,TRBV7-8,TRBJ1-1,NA,TGTGCCAGCAGCGGGGACAGGGCTACGAACACTGAAGCTTTCTTT,CASSGDRATNTEAFF
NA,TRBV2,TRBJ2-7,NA,TGTGCCAGTAAACAGGGTAACCCCTACGAGCAGTACTTC,CASKQGNPYEQYF
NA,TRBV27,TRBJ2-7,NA,TGTGCCAGCAGTTTAGTATCAGCGCGCGAGCAGTACTTC,CASSLVSAREQYF
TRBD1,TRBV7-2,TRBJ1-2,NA,TGTGCCAGCAGCCAACAAGGGGGCGTTGGTGGCTACACCTTC,CASSQQGGVGGYTF
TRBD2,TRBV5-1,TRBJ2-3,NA,TGCGCCAGCAGCTTGGGGCTGACTAGCGGCCCCACAGATACGCAGTATTTT,CASSLGLTSGPTDTQYF
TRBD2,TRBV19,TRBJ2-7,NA,TGTGCCAGTACCCCCACCCCGGGACTAGCTTCCTACGAGCAGTACTTC,CASTPTPGLASYEQYF
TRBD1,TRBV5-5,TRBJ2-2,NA,TGTGCCAGCAGCACTGACAGGGTCGGGACCGGGGAGCTGTTTTTT,CASSTDRVGTGELFF
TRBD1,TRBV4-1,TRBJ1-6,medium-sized,TGCGCCAGCAGCCACGGGACAGGGGGCCCGAATTCACCCCTCCACTTT,CASSHGTGGPNSPLHF
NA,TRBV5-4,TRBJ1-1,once,TGTGCCAGCAGCCCGGCGGGTCGGAACACTGAAGCTTTCTTT,CASSPAGRNTEAFF
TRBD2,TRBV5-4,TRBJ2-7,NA,TGTGCCAGCAGCTCGGGTGGTAGCGAGCGGGAGGGGCAGTACTTC,CASSSGGSEREGQYF
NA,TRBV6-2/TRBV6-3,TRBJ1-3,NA,TGTGCCAGCAGTTACTCGACCAGGGTCGGAAACACCATATATTTT,CASSYSTRVGNTIYF
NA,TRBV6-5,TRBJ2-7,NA,TGTGCCAGCAGTTACGTAGCGGATCCGCCCTACGAGCAGTACTTC,CASSYVADPPYEQYF
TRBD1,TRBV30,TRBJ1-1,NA,TGTGCCTGGAGTCCTACAGGGGTCAACACTGAAGCTTTCTTT,CAWSPTGVNTEAFF
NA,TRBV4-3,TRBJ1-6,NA,TGCGCCAGCAGCCAAGGGGCCGATAATTCACCCCTCCACTTT,CASSQGADNSPLHF
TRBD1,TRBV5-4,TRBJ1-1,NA,TGTGCCAGCAGCTTACAGGGGATGAACACTGAAGCTTTCTTT,CASSLQGMNTEAFF
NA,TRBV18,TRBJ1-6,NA,TGTGCCAGCTCCCCGGCAGGGGACTCACCCCTCCACTTT,CASSPAGDSPLHF
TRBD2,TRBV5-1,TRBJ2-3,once,TGCGCCAGCAGCTTGAACGCGGGAGGGCCGACAGATACGCAGTATTTT,CASSLNAGGPTDTQYF
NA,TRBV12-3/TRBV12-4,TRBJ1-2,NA,TGTGCCAGCAGTTTGGGACAAAACGATGGCTACACCTTC,CASSLGQNDGYTF
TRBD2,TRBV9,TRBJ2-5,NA,TGTGCCAGCAGCTCTCGGACTAGCCTAGAGACCCAGTACTTC,CASSSRTSLETQYF
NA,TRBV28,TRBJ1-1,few,TGTGCCAGCGACCCTCCAGGGGCCCGGGATGAAGCTTTCTTT,CASDPPGARDEAFF
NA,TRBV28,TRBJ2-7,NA,TGTGCCAGCGGGACTCCTTCGTCGTGGGAGCAGTACTTC,CASGTPSSWEQYF
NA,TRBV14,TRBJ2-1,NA,TGTGCCAGCAGCCATAGAGGCCCTCAGGCGGTCTCGGGGAGCCATGAGCAGTTCTTC,CASSHRGPQAVSGSHEQFF
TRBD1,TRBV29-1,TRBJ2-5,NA,TGCAGCGAAAGGACAGGGGGTCAAGAGACCCAGTACTTC,CSERTGGQETQYF
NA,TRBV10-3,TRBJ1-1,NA,TGTGCCATCAACTACCGGGATGATGGTGAAGCTTTCTTT,CAINYRDDGEAFF
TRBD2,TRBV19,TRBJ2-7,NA,TGTGCCAGTAGTATTCGTCGGGAGGGTTACGAGCAGTACTTC,CASSIRREGYEQYF
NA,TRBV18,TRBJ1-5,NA,TGTGCCAGCTCACCAGGACAAGATCAGCCCCAGCATTTT,CASSPGQDQPQHF
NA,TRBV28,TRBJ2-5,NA,TGTGCCAGCAGGGCGTCGGGAGAGACCCAGTACTTC,CASRASGETQYF
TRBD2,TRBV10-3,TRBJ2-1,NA,TGTGCCATCAGTTCCCAACTAGCGGGAGTATACAATGAGCAGTTCTTC,CAISSQLAGVYNEQFF
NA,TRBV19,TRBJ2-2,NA,TGTGCCAGTAGTAAGGGACATGGCGTCTCCGGGGAGCTGTTTTTT,CASSKGHGVSGELFF
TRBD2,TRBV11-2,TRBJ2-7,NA,TGTGCCAGCAGCCCCTTGGGTAGCGGGGACTACGAGCAGTACTTC,CASSPLGSGDYEQYF
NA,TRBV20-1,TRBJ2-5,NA,TGCAGTGCTGAGAAAGAGACCCAGTACTTC,CSAEKETQYF
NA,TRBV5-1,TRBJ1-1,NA,TGCGCCAGCAGCTTCCAGGGCGCGGACACTGAAGCTTTCTTT,CASSFQGADTEAFF
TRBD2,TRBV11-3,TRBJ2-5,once,TGTGCCAGCAGCCGCGGGGGAGGGCGACAAGAGACCCAGTACTTC,CASSRGGGRQETQYF
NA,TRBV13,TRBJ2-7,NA,TGTGCCAGCAGCTCTCCTTCACCGGGATCCTCCTACGAGCAGTACTTC,CASSSPSPGSSYEQYF
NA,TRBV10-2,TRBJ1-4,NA,TGCGCCAGCAAAACAGGTTTCGAGGAAAAACTGTTTTTT,CASKTGFEEKLFF
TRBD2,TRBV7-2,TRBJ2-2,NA,TGTGCCAGCAGCCCGAGACTAGCGGGAGTCGCCGGGGAGCTGTTTTTT,CASSPRLAGVAGELFF
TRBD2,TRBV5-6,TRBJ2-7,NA,TGTGCCAGCAGCGGGGGGGTTGTTCGTGGGACCTACGAGCAGTACTTC,CASSGGVVRGTYEQYF
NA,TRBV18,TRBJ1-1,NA,TGTGCCAGCTCACCACCGGCTAACACTGAAGCTTTCTTT,CASSPPANTEAFF